This T cell receptor (beta chain) appears in the sequencing data of a study of shared clonotypes between healthy human individuals (dated by TCRdb to 2019 to 2021). Turning to the overall study: Three men and two women, aged 18 to 49 years, made up the cohort. Blood TCR repertoires of about five healthy adults were deeply sequenced to estimate repertoire size and the extent of clonotype sharing between individuals. To increase sequencing depth and limit assay-specific biases, TCR repertoire library preparation and sequencing were carried out by different laboratories using diverse techniques. Per donor, leukapheresis produced somewhere between about 0.9 and 9.5 billion PBMCs. For each donor, CD4 naive and CD4 memory were each run on three plates, CD8 naive on two plates, and CD8 memory on one plate. Results the study describes overall, beyond this receptor: Pairwise subsampling indicated that sequencing depth was expected to affect the degree of clonotype sharing among donors. Estimated clonotype richness was generally larger for naive than for memory subsets. Higher generation probabilities were observed for clonotypes shared by all four sorted-subset donors than for non-shared clonotypes. Sampling was restricted to blood, and TCR repertoires in tissues likely differ from the TCR repertoires found in blood. Even with the large sequencing depth, rarefaction of the sorted-subset datasets indicated that sequencing was incomplete. Sharing across several donors was observed for about 5% of naive CD4, 3.5% of naive CD8, 2.3% of memory CD4, and about 0.39% of memory CD8 clonotypes. The small number of donors limited the genetic and exposure-history diversity represented.

Trimming takes 4 bases from V and 0 bases from J, and the germline ends sit 16 bases apart. The germline V gene (reference sequence) supplies CDR1 LNHDA and CDR2 SQIVND. From the cysteine up to the phenylalanine, the CDR3 has a length of 17 residues. The DNA shown is the 51-base CDR3, in frame from base 1. Using the deep immunoSEQ assay, TCR CDR3 regions were amplified from genomic DNA by multiplex PCR. Genomic DNA extracted from each cell subset was distributed evenly over all wells of several immunoSEQ 96-well plates, and each plate served as one replicate. For sorted subsets, each replicate PCR was loaded with 200 ng genomic DNA, equivalent to about 30,000 T cell genomes. Purified libraries were measured with a Qubit 3.0 fluorometer, size-checked on a Bioanalyzer 2100, and measured again with the KAPA Library Quantification kit. Every immunoSEQ 96-well plate was sequenced on a dedicated single-read 150-cycle Illumina NextSeq 550 flow cell. In the source study's methods: The immunoSEQ output contained only junctional sequences without quality scores, so filtering could not match that applied to full-length reads. To assign V/J genes and CDR3, sequences were annotated against IMGT germline references using PyIR, a Python wrapper for IgBLAST v1.9. Any read was removed if the V/J assignment was weak (E-value above 1e-6), the CDR3 was missing, or the read contained stop codons, out-of-frame junctions, or ambiguous translated residues. A V3J clonotype was defined by an identical inferred V gene, J gene, and CDR3 amino acid sequence. Percentage overlap between repertoires was computed as shared unique clonotypes divided by the size of the smaller repertoire. Richness of each repertoire was evaluated using RTK rarefaction, the Chao1 estimator, and Recon v2.1 estimates of unobserved clonotypes. OLGA was used to compute generation probabilities for all TCRbeta clonotypes that the gDNA method yielded from four donors. TCRdb took over this immuneACCESS table, retaining in-frame rearrangements with V and J assigned. Such tables are incomplete; in checked studies, under half of the missing clones stem from an unresolved V gene, and the remainder is unexplained. The V and J calls and clone size come from that table; D and trimming were worked out from the DNA. For this sample the table gives hundreds of thousands of clones, of which roughly 95% were detected only once. The ten largest clones add up to approximately 0.11% of the sample.

On this clone: This clone's antigen is unknown. Base qualities are not at hand, and no much larger clone is one base apart.

CD8 naive samples consisted of CD45RO-negative cells that were positively selected for CCR7, yielding a CD45RA+CCR7+ population without TemRA cells. Donors were healthy HIV-negative adults with no recently reported acute infections or vaccinations. All donors were Caucasian adults living in Nashville, Tennessee, USA. Blood was collected by leukapheresis, and PBMCs were isolated by Ficoll-Histopaque density gradient centrifugation and then cryopreserved in liquid nitrogen vapor phase. Purity and quantity of every magnetically sorted T cell population were checked by analytical flow cytometry. Genomic DNA was isolated from every sorted fraction and measured by UV absorbance on a Nanodrop 2000c.

The TCR sequence derives from a woman in her twenties or thirties in good health. Sequences were obtained from naive CD8+ T cells sorted from blood. The label giving this sample's cell subset or site can be read as: CD45RA+CCR7+. This receptor chain uses TRBV19 and TRBJ2-1, with an unclear D gene assignment. In nucleotide form, the sequence is TGTGCCAGTAGTAGGGTCTCCTCCGTGAGCTCCTACAATGAGCAGTTCTTC. Translated, it reads CASSRVSSVSSYNEQFF.